The present TCR beta chain was sequenced within a study of immune characterization of retroperitoneal liposarcoma. TCRdb called the PCR reads again in MiXCR, with one record for every CDR3 protein. The data hold about 10,000 distinct CDR3 sequences, with 25% to 30% observed a single time. The V gene's germline CDR1 is LGHNT and CDR2 FRNRAP. The CDR3 loop spans 16 amino acids. This clonotype originated in a female donor with retroperitoneal liposarcoma. V is TRBV12-5 and J is TRBJ2-5; D is possibly TRBD1 (8 bases). The J call may not be correct, given that the DNA end is closer to TRBJ2-1. The sequencing input was tumor tissue. The CDR3 region has the DNA TGTGCTAGTGGGCAACTTTTGGACAGGGAGGGAAAGACCCAGTTCTTC. Its translation: CASGQLLDREGKTQFF.